A single sample gave rise to the 20 T cell receptor beta chains below, sequenced in a study of cytomegalovirus exposure and HLA in healthy donors. The study ran its PCR with 60 Vbeta and 13 Jbeta primers. Sequencing used immunoSEQ multiplex PCR; TCRdb keeps in-frame clones, though not all of them. The repertoire holds 70,000 or so clones, with over 60% as singletons. Sequencing was carried out using PBMCs. The receptors shown here come from a woman aged 50 to 60 in good health and CMV-seronegative.

This rearrangement joins TRBV19 to TRBJ1-2, with 9 bases lining up with TRBD1. CDR1 LNHDA and CDR2 SQIVND come from the germline V gene (reference sequence). The junction had 18 bases not matched to a gene; V was cut back by 5 bases and J by 8 bases. The CDR3 extends over 17 amino acids. The CDR3 DNA is TGTGCCAGTAGTCACTGGGGCCAACAGGGGGCTTTTGGGGGCTACACCTTC. Translating gives CASSHWGQQGAFGGYTF.

The rearrangement uses TRBV18 and TRBJ1-2; TRBD1 might be the D (5 bases). Germline CDR1 reads KGHSH; CDR2 reads LQKENI. CDR3 length: 15 amino acids. V was shortened by 3 bases and J by 4 bases, with 15 bases between the two germline ends. The CDR3 DNA follows: TGTGCCAGCTCACCCCCGGGTCGACAGAGCTATGGCTACACCTTC. This gives the protein CASSPPGRQSYGYTF.

The chain combines TRBV7-9 with TRBJ1-1; 7 positions agree with TRBD1. V shed 4 bases and J 2 bases; nucleotides not matched to a gene: 4. Germline V gives CDR1 SEHNR, CDR2 FQNEAQ (reference sequence). The CDR3 totals 14 residues. The CDR3 region is CASSSGTDNTEAFF. The CDR3 region has the DNA TGTGCCAGCAGCTCAGGGACAGACAACACTGAAGCTTTCTTT. Filled out from reference TRBV7-9 and TRBJ1-1, the complete variable domain reads DTGVSQNPRHKITKRGQNVTFRCDPISEHNRLYWYRQTLGQGPEFLTYFQNEAQLEKSRLLSDRFSAERPKGSFSTLEIQRTEQGDSAMYLCASSSGTDNTEAFFGQGTRLTVV.

CDR3 residues: CASIPRPSSGANVLTF. The CDR3 DNA reads as TGCGCCAGCATCCCCAGGCCGAGCTCTGGGGCCAACGTCCTGACTTTC. This chain connects TRBV5-1 to TRBJ2-6, with no clear D. The CDR3 runs 16 residues. Germline-derived CDR1 and CDR2 are SGHRS and YFSETQ. The germline V and J ends were trimmed by 6 bases and 0 bases, with 13 bases remaining between them.

The chain carries TRBV29-1 and TRBJ2-1; 7 bases align to TRBD1. Trimming cost V 4 bases and J 1 base; bases outside gene matches: 7. CDR1 and CDR2 (germline): SQVTM, ANQGSEA. The CDR3 sequence is 15 residues long. CDR3 region: CSVGGQTKSYNEQFF. The CDR3 DNA reads TGCAGCGTTGGGGGACAGACCAAATCCTACAATGAGCAGTTCTTC.

The V gene is TRBV6-4, the J gene TRBJ2-3, with TRBD2 matching over 11 bases. This CDR3 spans 14 amino acids. Germline values: CDR1 MRHNA, CDR2 SNTAGT. V trimming: 4 bases; J trimming: 3 bases; junction bases outside the gene matches: 0. CDR3 coding DNA: TGTGCCAGCAGTGGGACTAGCGGGACAGATACGCAGTATTTT. It codes for CASSGTSGTDTQYF.

V usage is TRBV7-2 and J usage is TRBJ2-7, with 8 nucleotides matching TRBD1. From germline, CDR1 is SGHTA and CDR2 FQGNSA. The CDR3 length is 15 residues. The V segment lost 2 bases and the J segment 0 bases; nucleotides outside the gene matches: 3. DNA of the CDR3: TGTGCCAGCAGCTTAACAGGGGGAATCTCCTACGAGCAGTACTTC. This encodes CASSLTGGISYEQYF. The full variable domain, in which reference TRBV7-2 and TRBJ2-7 provide the parts outside the CDR3, is GAGVSQSPSNKVTEKGKDVELRCDPISGHTALYWYRQSLGQGLEFLIYFQGNSAPDKSGLPSDRFSAERTGGSVSTLTIQRTQQEDSAVYLCASSLTGGISYEQYFGPGTRLTVT.

This clone was seen just once. The chain couples TRBV2 to TRBJ1-2; 7 bases line up with TRBD1. CDR1 and CDR2 from the germline V gene are SNHLY and FYNNEI. The junction had 0 bases not matched to a gene; V was cut back by 6 bases and J by 2 bases. The CDR3 has 12 residues. CDR3 sequence reads: CASRGQNYGYTF. CDR3 DNA sequence: TGTGCCAGCAGGGGACAGAACTATGGCTACACCTTC.

The chain has TRBV9 and TRBJ1-1; tentative D call: TRBD1 (5 bases). V lost 0 bases to trimming and J lost 8 bases, with 17 bases between them. Germline CDR1 SGDLS, CDR2 YYNGEE. The CDR3 totals 15 residues. CDR3: CASSVEGSGWAEAFF. As DNA, the CDR3 is TGTGCCAGCAGCGTAGAGGGTTCAGGGTGGGCGGAAGCTTTCTTT. Supplemented by reference TRBV9 and TRBJ1-1, the full variable domain reads DSGVTQTPKHLITATGQRVTLRCSPRSGDLSVYWYQQSLDQGLQFLIQYYNGEERAKGNILERFSAQQFPDLHSELNLSSLELGDSALYFCASSVEGSGWAEAFFGQGTRLTVV.

The genes are TRBV5-1 and TRBJ1-2; possible D gene TRBD1, 5 bases. Germline CDR1 and CDR2: SGHRS and YFSETQ. This CDR3 is 14 amino acids long. V was shortened by 3 bases and J by 4 bases, with 13 bases between the two germline ends. The CDR3 protein is CASSSWGGTYGYTF. The DNA of the CDR3 is TGCGCCAGCAGCTCGTGGGGCGGAACCTATGGCTACACCTTC.

J is TRBJ2-7 and V is TRBV5-1; 9 nucleotides align to TRBD1. V trimming: 4 bases; J trimming: 4 bases; junction bases outside the gene matches: 12. Germline loops: CDR1 SGHRS, CDR2 YFSETQ. The CDR3 extends over 16 amino acids. CDR3 sequence: CASSLLSGQGFYEQYF. DNA of the CDR3: TGCGCCAGCAGCCTTCTGTCGGGACAGGGATTTTACGAGCAGTACTTC.

The chain combines TRBV15 with TRBJ2-1; D is perhaps TRBD2 (6 bases). This CDR3 has 16 residues. CDR1 is LNHNV and CDR2 is YYDKDF in the germline V gene (reference sequence). The V and J ends lost 3 bases and 3 bases respectively, with 15 bases between them. CDR3 protein: CATSREAGSYYNEQFF. DNA of the CDR3: TGTGCCACCAGCAGGGAGGCGGGATCCTACTACAATGAGCAGTTCTTC.

V usage is TRBV4-2 and J usage is TRBJ1-2; 7 positions agree with TRBD1. Germline trimming cut 1 base from V and 8 bases from J; bases unmatched to any gene: 4. CDR1 and CDR2 from the germline V gene are LGHNA and YNFKEQ. This CDR3 is built from 13 residues. This CDR3 reads CASSQGQGDGYTF. The CDR3 nucleotides are TGTGCCAGCAGCCAAGGACAGGGCGACGGCTACACCTTC.

The V and J genes are TRBV7-2 and TRBJ2-2; possible D gene TRBD1, 7 bases. V lost 2 bases and J 3 bases, leaving 16 bases between the germline ends. The CDR3 is made up of 17 amino acids. Germline-derived CDR1 and CDR2 are SGHTA and FQGNSA. Here the CDR3 DNA reads TGTGCCAGCAGCTTACTGGCAGGGGGAGGCTACACCGGGGAGCTGTTTTTT. Its protein is CASSLLAGGGYTGELFF.

This clone has more than one count but fewer than ten. The chain joins TRBV11-1 to TRBJ2-7; 8 bases agree with TRBD1. With V trimmed by 1 base and J by 7 bases, 3 bases remained unmatched. This CDR3 spans 13 amino acids. Per the germline V gene, CDR1 is SGHAT and CDR2 is FQDESV (reference sequence). The chain's CDR3 is CASSLDRGEEQYF. CDR3 DNA sequence: TGTGCCAGCAGCTTAGACAGGGGGGAAGAGCAGTACTTC.

Turning to this clone: At one boundary the junction diverges from the germline segment, which might be a read error. V is TRBV7-7 and J is TRBJ2-7; 7 bases align to TRBD1. The CDR3 runs to 14 residues. Per germline, CDR1 SSHAT and CDR2 FNYEAQ (reference sequence). The CDR3 region has the DNA TGTGCTAGCAGCCCCCAGACAGGGTCCCACGAGCAGTACTTC. Translated, it gives CASSPQTGSHEQYF. The variable domain in full, completed from reference TRBV7-7 and TRBJ2-7, reads GAGVSQSPRYKVTKRGQDVTLRCDPISSHATLYWYQQALGQGPEFLTYFNYEAQPDKSGLPSDRFSAERPEGSISTLTIQRTEQRDSAMYRCASSPQTGSHEQYFGPGTRLTVT.

CDR3 nucleotide sequence: TGTGCCAGCAGCTTAGGGACAGGGAGGTCCTACGAGCAGTACTTC. Translation: CASSLGTGRSYEQYF. The chain recombines TRBV7-2 with TRBJ2-7, with TRBD1 identical over 8 bases. V lost 1 base and J lost 1; bases outside the gene matches: 3. The CDR3 has 15 residues. Germline V lookup: CDR1 SGHTA, CDR2 FQGNSA.

This clone was seen a handful of times. The chain carries TRBV30 and TRBJ2-5; 7 nucleotides match TRBD1. Germline trimming cut 5 bases from V and 5 bases from J; bases unmatched to any gene: 5. Germline V gene lookup returns CDR1 GTSNPN and CDR2 SVGIG (reference sequence). The CDR3 is 12 residues long. The CDR3 reads CAWDRVRETQYF. CDR3 nucleotide sequence: TGTGCCTGGGACAGGGTCCGCGAGACCCAGTACTTC.

The chain recombines TRBV6-5 with TRBJ2-5; 7 bases are shared with TRBD1. The germline gives CDR1 MNHEY, CDR2 SVGAGI. J lost 5 bases, V lost 11 bases, and 8 bases had no gene match. The CDR3 contains 12 residues. Here the CDR3 reads CAGRTGAETQYF. CDR3 coding DNA: TGTGCCGGAAGGACAGGAGCTGAGACCCAGTACTTC.

This clone turned up a few times. Other nucleotide sequences from this sample produce the same CDR3. The chain combines TRBV2 with TRBJ2-7, with D tentatively TRBD1 (5 bases). V dropped 3 bases and J dropped 0 bases, with 9 bases sitting between them. CDR3 length: 14 residues. Germline CDR1 and CDR2: SNHLY and FYNNEI. CDR3 in amino acids: CASSEQGASYEQYF. The DNA of the CDR3 is TGTGCCAGCAGTGAGCAGGGCGCCTCCTACGAGCAGTACTTC. The full variable domain, rest sourced from reference TRBV2 and TRBJ2-7, is EPEVTQTPSHQVTQMGQEVILRCVPISNHLYFYWYRQILGQKVEFLVSFYNNEISEKSEIFDDQFSVERPDGSNFTLKIRSTKLEDSAMYFCASSEQGASYEQYFGPGTRLTVT.